What follows is one T cell receptor (beta chain) and its context. No antigen is known for it. The data stem from a study of long-term antiretroviral therapy in people with HIV. Study-wide findings and caveats: Diversity increased after ART yet remained lower than in transplant donor controls. Absence of data on ART adherence, viral resistance or therapy changes was noted.

Germline V gives CDR1 SGHRS, CDR2 YFSETQ. CDR3 size: 13 residues. V was pared by 1 base and J by 4 bases, with 5 bases between. One or more pre-ART and two or more post-ART PBMC samples were available from each donor. Sequencing relied on immunoSEQ assay v3.0, run at survey level. Per sample, sequencing targeted roughly 40,000-50,000 T-cell genomes. Profiling relied on immunoSEQ multiplex PCR, and the TCRdb table lists in-frame clones only, not all of them. Of over 35,000 clones in the sample, roughly 78% were seen once. The receptor was isolated from a man aged 30-40 years with HIV. This sample comprised unsorted PBMCs, obtained 3.4 years after starting antiretroviral therapy. The rearrangement uses TRBV5-1 and TRBJ2-2, with no clear D. The CDR3 loop reads CASSLYVTGELFF. In nucleotides, the CDR3 is TGCGCCAGCAGCTTGTATGTCACCGGGGAGCTGTTTTTT.